This TCR beta chain stems from a study of CD8+ T cells in alopecia areata. Reverse transcription of extracted RNA yielded cDNA, which provided the sequencing template. Using immunoSEQ multiplex PCR, the repertoire was profiled, and TCRdb retains in-frame clones only, with some absent. The repertoire consists of 150,000 to 200,000 clones, with around 58% occurring once and the leading ten covering approximately 12%. The CDR3 has 14 amino acids. In this sample, this clone turned up many times. Treatment described: oral pan-JAK inhibitor, 5-10 mg twice daily. This TCR was sampled from a human donor with alopecia areata. V gene TRBV21-1 combines with J gene TRBJ2-7; TRBD1, the D gene given by the table, was not confirmed from the DNA. TRBV21-1 is given as a pseudogene. The sequencing used CD8+ T cells sorted from blood, collected at week 24, from a patient treated with tofacitinib. CDR3 in DNA: TGTGCCAGCACCCCCAAACGACAATTCTACGAGCAGTACTTC. This translates into CASTPKRQFYEQYF.